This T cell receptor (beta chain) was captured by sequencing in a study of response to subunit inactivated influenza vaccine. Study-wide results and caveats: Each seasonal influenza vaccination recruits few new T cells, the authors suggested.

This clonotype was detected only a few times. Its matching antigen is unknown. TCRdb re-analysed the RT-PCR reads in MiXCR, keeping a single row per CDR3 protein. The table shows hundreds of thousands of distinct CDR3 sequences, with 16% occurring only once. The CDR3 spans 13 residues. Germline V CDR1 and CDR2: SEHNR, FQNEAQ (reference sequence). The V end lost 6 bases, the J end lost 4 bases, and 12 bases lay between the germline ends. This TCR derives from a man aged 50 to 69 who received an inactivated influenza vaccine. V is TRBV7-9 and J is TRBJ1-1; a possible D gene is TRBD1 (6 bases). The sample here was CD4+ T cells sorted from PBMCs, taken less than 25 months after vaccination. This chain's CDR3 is CASSSGEATEAFF. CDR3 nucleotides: TGTGCCAGCAGTTCAGGGGAGGCCACTGAAGCTTTCTTT.